One and the same sample provided the 13 T cell receptor beta chains below, sequenced in a study of beta chain features in type 1 diabetes. TCRB transcripts that were expressed got sequenced, as all of the isolated RNA had been reverse transcribed. Produced via immunoSEQ multiplex PCR; TCRdb's table is partial and in-frame only. The table records approximately 330,000 clones, more than 9.5% of them present only once. Sequencing was carried out using naive CD4+ T cells from blood. These receptors all stem from a woman in her twenties or thirties in good health.

This clone was seen a handful of times. DNA for the CDR3: TGTGCCAGCAGTTTGGGGGGAACGAACACCGGGGAGCTGTTTTTT. It yields the protein CASSLGGTNTGELFF. The V call is TRBV27, the J call TRBJ2-2; TRBD2 is a possible D gene (6 bases). Per germline, CDR1 MNHEY and CDR2 SMNVEV (reference sequence). Trimming removed 3 bases at V and 0 bases at J, with 8 bases between. This CDR3 has 15 residues.

In its sample, this clone was seen a few times. This chain connects TRBV30 to TRBJ2-5; 11 positions match TRBD2. This CDR3 has 16 amino acids. The V and J ends lost 3 bases and 1 base, in that order; junction bases with no gene match: 7. The V gene's germline CDR1 is GTSNPN and CDR2 SVGIG (reference sequence). CDR3 nucleotide sequence: TGTGCCTGGAGCTTCTCGCTAGCGGGAGGCCAAGAGACCCAGTACTTC. Its translation is CAWSFSLAGGQETQYF. Drawing the rest from reference TRBV30 and TRBJ2-5, the complete variable domain is SQTIHQWPATLVQPVGSPLSLECTVEGTSNPNLYWYRQAAGRGLQLLFYSVGIGQISSEVPQNLSASRPQDRQFILSSKKLLLSDSGFYLCAWSFSLAGGQETQYFGPGTRLLVL.

The CDR3 loop is CAIQRDRVGETQYF. The CDR3 region has the DNA TGTGCCATTCAACGAGACAGGGTGGGAGAGACCCAGTACTTC. V gene TRBV10-3 combines with J gene TRBJ2-5; 7 bases align to TRBD1. The CDR3 consists of 14 residues. CDR1 ENHRY and CDR2 SYGVKD come from the germline V gene. The J segment lost 4 bases and the V segment lost 9 bases, leaving 11 bases of the junction unmatched.

This clone was seen more than once but under ten times. This rearrangement joins TRBV28 to TRBJ2-5; 10 bases align to TRBD1. This CDR3 is 14 amino acids long. Germline loops: CDR1 MDHEN, CDR2 SYDVKM. The trim removed 5 bases at V and 9 bases at J, leaving 9 bases unmatched. Here the CDR3 reads CASSGGQGPEAQYF. The CDR3 DNA is TGTGCCAGCAGTGGGGGACAGGGGCCCGAGGCCCAGTACTTC.

The rearrangement links TRBV25-1 to TRBJ1-3, with TRBD1 as a possible D gene (5 bases). V was pared by 2 bases and J by 0 bases, with 11 bases between. CDR3 size: 16 residues. The germline V gene encodes CDR1 MGHDK and CDR2 SYGVNS. The CDR3, as DNA: TGTGCCAGCAGTGAAATCTCGGGGGGCTCTGGAAACACCATATATTTT. It yields the protein CASSEISGGSGNTIYF. Complete variable domain (other parts from reference TRBV25-1 and TRBJ1-3): EADIYQTPRYLVIGTGKKITLECSQTMGHDKMYWYQQDPGMELHLIHYSYGVNSTEKGDLSSESTVSRIRTEHFPLTLESARPSHTSQYLCASSEISGGSGNTIYFGEGSWLTVV.

The J gene is TRBJ2-7, the V gene TRBV7-3; 12 positions agree with TRBD2. The trim removed 2 bases at V and 1 base at J, leaving 0 bases unmatched. This CDR3 has 15 residues. Germline CDR1 SGHTA, CDR2 FQGTGA. CDR3 DNA sequence: TGTGCCAGCAGCTTAGGGACTAGCGGGTCCTACGAGCAGTACTTC. Its protein is CASSLGTSGSYEQYF.

This chain connects TRBV7-3 to TRBJ2-3; D unclear. There are 12 residues in the CDR3. Germline CDR1 reads SGHTA; CDR2 reads FQGTGA. Trimming took 3 bases from V and 10 from J, leaving 11 bases between them. DNA for the CDR3: TGTGCCAGCAGCTTTCGAGGCGAGCCGCAGTATTTT. Protein product: CASSFRGEPQYF.

This clone has only a few counts. V usage is TRBV18 and J usage is TRBJ2-5, with 11 bases identical to TRBD2. The CDR3 spans 20 residues. The germline CDR1 and CDR2 sequences are KGHSH and LQKENI. V was clipped by 4 bases and J by 7 bases; unmatched bases: 23. This chain's CDR3 is CASSLLRDRAGTSGFRTQYF. CDR3 DNA sequence: TGTGCCAGCTCACTGCTCCGGGACAGAGCCGGGACTAGCGGCTTTCGGACCCAGTACTTC.

The rearrangement uses TRBV28 and TRBJ1-5; a weak D match, TRBD1 (6 bases). V was pared by 6 bases and J by 3 bases, with 15 bases between. The germline gives CDR1 MDHEN, CDR2 SYDVKM. CDR3 length: 15 amino acids. CDR3 sequence: CASRSRGAPNQPQHF. DNA of the CDR3: TGTGCCAGCAGGTCCCGGGGGGCTCCCAATCAGCCCCAGCATTTT. The variable domain in full, with the rest retrieved from reference TRBV28 and TRBJ1-5, is DVKVTQSSRYLVKRTGEKVFLECVQDMDHENMFWYRQDPGLGLRLIYFSYDVKMKEKGDIPEGYSVSREKKERFSLILESASTNQTSMYLCASRSRGAPNQPQHFGDGTRLSIL.

J is TRBJ2-1 and V is TRBV19; 7 nucleotides align to TRBD2. The germline V gene encodes CDR1 LNHDA and CDR2 SQIVND (reference sequence). V gave up 7 bases and J gave up 7 bases; unmatched junction bases: 13. The CDR3 length is 15 residues. In DNA form, the CDR3 reads TGTGCCAGTACTGTGACAGCGGGAATGGGGAATGAGCAGTTCTTC. Protein: CASTVTAGMGNEQFF.

V and J are TRBV25-1 and TRBJ2-3; possible D gene TRBD2, 6 bases. CDR1 is MGHDK and CDR2 is SYGVNS in the germline V gene. The CDR3 length is 15 residues. V lost 2 bases to trimming and J lost 3 bases, with 12 bases between them. DNA for the CDR3: TGTGCCAGCAGTGAAATCTGGGGGGTAACAGATACGCAGTATTTT. Amino acid sequence: CASSEIWGVTDTQYF. Drawing the rest from reference TRBV25-1 and TRBJ2-3, the complete variable domain is EADIYQTPRYLVIGTGKKITLECSQTMGHDKMYWYQQDPGMELHLIHYSYGVNSTEKGDLSSESTVSRIRTEHFPLTLESARPSHTSQYLCASSEIWGVTDTQYFGPGTRLTVL.

Details on this clone: The sample contains more than one DNA sequence encoding this CDR3. The genes are TRBV4-3 and TRBJ1-1; D gene uncertain. The V end was cut by 1 base, the J end by 0 bases, with 9 bases between. This CDR3 contains 15 residues. Germline CDR1 LGHNA, CDR2 YSLEER. The CDR3 loop reads CASSQVQTMNTEAFF. DNA of the CDR3: TGCGCCAGCAGCCAAGTACAAACGATGAACACTGAAGCTTTCTTT.

This clone appeared a few times. The V call is TRBV7-2, the J call TRBJ2-6; D gene uncertain. Deletions cut 5 bases from V and 0 bases from J, with 11 bases between. CDR3 length equals 16 residues. From germline, CDR1 is SGHTA and CDR2 FQGNSA. The CDR3, as DNA: TGTGCCAGCAGCCCGAGTAGAGCCTCTGGGGCCAACGTCCTGACTTTC. Its translation: CASSPSRASGANVLTF.